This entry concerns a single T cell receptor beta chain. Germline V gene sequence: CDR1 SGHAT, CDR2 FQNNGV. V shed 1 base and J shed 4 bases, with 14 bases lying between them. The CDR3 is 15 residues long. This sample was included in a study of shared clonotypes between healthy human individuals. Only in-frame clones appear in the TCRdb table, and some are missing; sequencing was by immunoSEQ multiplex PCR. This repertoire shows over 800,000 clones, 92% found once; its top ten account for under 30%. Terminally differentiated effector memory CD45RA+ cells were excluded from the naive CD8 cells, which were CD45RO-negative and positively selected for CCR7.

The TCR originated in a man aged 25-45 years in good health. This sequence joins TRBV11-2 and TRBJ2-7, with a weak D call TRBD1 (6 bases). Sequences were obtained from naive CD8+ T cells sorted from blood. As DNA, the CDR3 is TGTGCCAGCAGCTTAGCCTGGGGGCAGGGGTACGAGCAGTACTTC. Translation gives CASSLAWGQGYEQYF. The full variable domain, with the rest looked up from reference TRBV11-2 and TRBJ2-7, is EAGVAQSPRYKIIEKRQSVAFWCNPISGHATLYWYQQILGQGPKLLIQFQNNGVVDDSQLPKDRFSAERLKGVDSTLKIQPAKLEDSAVYLCASSLAWGQGYEQYFGPGTRLTVT.